This TCR beta chain derives from a study of radiotherapy plus CTLA-4 blockade in lung cancer. Background on the study: Patients showed objective responses in 15% to 20% of cases and disease control in under 40%.

CTLA-4 blockade using ipilimumab, together with focal radiation, was received by patients with chemo-refractory metastatic non-small-cell lung cancer. The germline V gene encodes CDR1 GTSNPN and CDR2 SVGIG (reference sequence). Unmatched junction bases numbered 12, after V lost 0 bases and J lost 4 bases. This CDR3 contains 17 residues. TCRdb's copy holds only in-frame clones and misses some; the assay was immunoSEQ multiplex PCR. The sample has roughly 80,000 clones, around 76% seen once. To note about this clone: Its antigen is not identified.

General study findings and limits: Among reported predictors of response, early blood T cell clone dynamics with interferon-beta performed best. An expansion of tumor-derived TCR clones occurred in blood after radiotherapy plus ipilimumab.

The sample here was peripheral blood, taken from a patient treated with radiotherapy plus ipilimumab. The receptor was isolated from a human donor with non-small cell lung cancer who had a partial response to radiotherapy plus ipilimumab. Some clones in this sample may be carry-over from other donors' samples. V gene TRBV30 combines with J gene TRBJ1-2; 9 positions agree with TRBD1. The DNA for the CDR3 is TGTGCCTGGAGTGTACTAGATGGGGGACAGGGTATCTATGGCTACACCTTC. This gives the protein CAWSVLDGGQGIYGYTF. Full variable domain (missing parts from reference TRBV30 and TRBJ1-2): SQTIHQWPATLVQPVGSPLSLECTVEGTSNPNLYWYRQAAGRGLQLLFYSVGIGQISSEVPQNLSASRPQDRQFILSSKKLLLSDSGFYLCAWSVLDGGQGIYGYTFGSGTRLTVV.